This T cell receptor beta chain was identified during a study of cytomegalovirus exposure and HLA in healthy donors. About this clone itself: Its antigen is not known.

Primers: 60 Vbeta forward and 13 Jbeta reverse. Assay: immunoSEQ multiplex PCR; the TCRdb copy retains only in-frame clones and omits some. Among some 150,000 clones listed, around 75% were seen once. Study results and caveats: Reportedly, TCR beta sequences accurately predicted HLA-A and HLA-B alleles in most subjects. Cytomegalovirus association was listed for under 200 TCR beta chains. Roughly uniform sequencing depth across donors was assumed, possibly incorrectly.

The receptor was derived from a man aged 30 to 45 in good health and CMV-seropositive. The sample taken for sequencing was PBMCs.

CDR3 nucleotides: TGTGCCAGCAGTCTTGGGGGGACTAGCAGAGAGACCCAGTACTTC. This gives the protein CASSLGGTSRETQYF. This chain joins TRBV9 and TRBJ2-5; TRBD2 aligns across 9 bases. The CDR3 has 15 amino acids. V shed 5 bases and J 4 bases; nucleotides not matched to a gene: 9. Germline CDR1 reads SGDLS; CDR2 reads YYNGEE.